This T cell receptor (beta chain) appears in the sequencing data of a study of T cell repertoires in cytomegalovirus infection. The overall study: Indications came from public TCR beta signatures; they pointed to CMV infection and to a matching HLA type.

MiXCR, applied by TCRdb to the reads, yields one record per CDR3 protein. The sample holds hundreds of thousands of distinct CDR3 sequences, roughly 9.5% seen once. This clonotype was seen more than once but under ten times. Its antigen is not identified. Germline assignment: CDR1 LNHDA and CDR2 SQIVND (reference sequence). Trimming removed 3 bases from V and 4 bases from J; junction bases left unmatched: 2. The CDR3 is 13 amino acids. Study-wide results and limits: CMV-specific TCR beta clonotypes restricted by HLA-C dominated the ex vivo response. Cumulative frequency of public TCR beta families picked out carriers of CMV plus the relevant HLA.

The chain is built from TRBV19 and TRBJ1-1, with 7 nucleotides matching TRBD1. Input material: PBMCs. The clonotype was recovered from a human donor in good health (CMV status not recorded). Some clones in this sample may be carry-over from other donors' samples. CDR3 in DNA: TGTGCCAGTAGTATCAACAGGGGCACTGAAGCTTTCTTT. Residues: CASSINRGTEAFF.